A single sample gave rise to the 30 T cell receptor beta chains below, sequenced in a study of T cell responses to AZD1222 COVID-19 vaccine. TCRdb's table, derived via immunoSEQ multiplex PCR, lists solely in-frame clones and lacks some. The sample lists 120,000 to 150,000 clones; about 86% were seen once. The input for sequencing was peripheral blood, taken 28 days after the second AZD1222 dose. The receptor set was obtained from an adult who received the AZD1222 COVID-19 vaccine.

The CDR3: CASSLATGADTQYF. In nucleotides, the CDR3 is TGCGCCAGCAGCTTGGCGACAGGGGCAGATACGCAGTATTTT. The gene calls are TRBV5-1 and TRBJ2-3; 8 bases are shared with TRBD1. This CDR3 region has 14 residues. Unmatched junction bases numbered 1, after V lost 0 bases and J lost 4 bases. The germline CDR1 and CDR2 sequences are SGHRS and YFSETQ.

This chain uses TRBV6-5 with TRBJ1-1, with a tentative D call TRBD1 (5 bases). The CDR3 has 11 amino acids. V dropped 7 bases and J dropped 13 bases, with 16 bases sitting between them. The germline V gene encodes CDR1 MNHEY and CDR2 SVGAGI. The CDR3 region has the DNA TGTGCCAGCAATCGCGGAACCCAGGGTTTCTTT. Translation: CASNRGTQGFF.

The genes are TRBV7-2 and TRBJ2-7; 7 nucleotides align to TRBD2. CDR1 and CDR2 (germline): SGHTA, FQGNSA. With 2 bases clipped from V and 2 bases from J, the junction kept 3 bases outside the gene matches. This CDR3 is built from 14 residues. The CDR3 sequence is CASSLSRGAYEQYF. DNA for the CDR3: TGTGCCAGCAGCTTATCCCGGGGGGCCTACGAGCAGTACTTC.

The CDR3 loop reads CASSQPRNTIYF. The CDR3 DNA is TGTGCCAGCAGCCAACCCCGGAACACCATATATTTT. The V gene is TRBV7-2, the J gene TRBJ1-3; D not resolved. Trimming pared 5 bases from V and 7 bases from J, leaving 9 bases between. Germline CDR1 and CDR2: SGHTA and FQGNSA. The CDR3 is 12 amino acids.

This chain uses TRBV11-3 with TRBJ1-5; no clear D. CDR3 length equals 14 residues. Deletions cut 5 bases from V and 4 bases from J, with 12 bases between. The germline V gene encodes CDR1 SGHNT and CDR2 YENEEA. The CDR3 nucleotides are TGTGCCAGCAGCCTGGAAGAGCTGAATCAGCCCCAGCATTTT. It codes for CASSLEELNQPQHF.

This clone was seen only once. The gene calls are TRBV6-5 and TRBJ1-3, with 8 bases aligning to TRBD1. V dropped 8 bases and J dropped 0; count of bases not matched to a gene: 3. The CDR3 is made up of 14 amino acids. CDR1 MNHEY and CDR2 SVGAGI come from the germline V gene. The CDR3 bases are TGTGCCAGCGGCGACAGGGGCTCTGGAAACACCATATATTTT. The encoded protein is CASGDRGSGNTIYF.

This clone has a single count. The V gene is TRBV7-9, the J gene TRBJ1-4, with 9 bases identical to TRBD1. The germline V gene encodes CDR1 SEHNR and CDR2 FQNEAQ (reference sequence). The V and J ends lost 3 bases and 3 bases, in that order; junction bases with no gene match: 2. The CDR3 has 15 residues. CDR3 DNA: TGTGCCAGCAGCTTGGACAGGGGCGCTAATGAAAAACTGTTTTTT. This gives the protein CASSLDRGANEKLFF. The variable domain in full, with the rest retrieved from reference TRBV7-9 and TRBJ1-4, is DTGVSQNPRHKITKRGQNVTFRCDPISEHNRLYWYRQTLGQGPEFLTYFQNEAQLEKSRLLSDRFSAERPKGSFSTLEIQRTEQGDSAMYLCASSLDRGANEKLFFGSGTQLSVL.

The chain joins TRBV27 to TRBJ2-7, with 9 bases matching TRBD1. V lost 5 bases to trimming and J lost 2 bases; unmatched junction nucleotides: 1. Per germline, CDR1 MNHEY and CDR2 SMNVEV (reference sequence). This CDR3 contains 13 residues. In DNA form, the CDR3 reads TGTGCCAGCAGTCGACAGGGGGCCTACGAGCAGTACTTC. It encodes CASSRQGAYEQYF.

V usage is TRBV9 and J usage is TRBJ1-1; D is perhaps TRBD1 (5 bases). Trimming shortened V by 3 bases and J by 5 bases, and 14 bases separated the two germline ends. Germline V gene sequence: CDR1 SGDLS, CDR2 YYNGEE. The CDR3 consists of 14 residues. The CDR3 DNA reads TGTGCCAGCAGCGGCCGGGTCGGGGGGACTGAAGCTTTCTTT. Its protein product is CASSGRVGGTEAFF.

V and J are TRBV20-1 and TRBJ2-7, with 13 nucleotides matching TRBD2. The CDR3 is 13 residues long. V lost 3 bases and J lost 5; bases outside the gene matches: 1. Germline V CDR1 and CDR2: DFQATT, SNEGSKA (reference sequence). Written as DNA, the CDR3 is TGCAGTGCTAGTGGACTAGCGGGAGACGAGCAGTACTTC. Amino acids: CSASGLAGDEQYF.

V is TRBV5-8 and J is TRBJ1-6; no reliable D call. V shed 4 bases and J shed 1 base, with 9 bases lying between them. Germline V gene data show CDR1 as SGHTS and CDR2 as YDEGEE. The CDR3 runs to 15 residues. CDR3 bases: TGTGCCAGCAGCGACGGCGGTTCCTATAATTCACCCCTCCACTTT. Its translation: CASSDGGSYNSPLHF.

J is TRBJ1-4 and V is TRBV6-5; TRBD1 agrees at 9 bases. This CDR3 has 15 residues. Per germline, CDR1 MNHEY and CDR2 SVGAGI. V lost 5 bases, J lost 8 bases, and 9 bases stayed unmatched. CDR3: CASSLSGTGNEKLFF. The CDR3 coding sequence is TGTGCCAGCAGTCTCTCCGGGACAGGGAACGAAAAACTGTTTTTT.

V is TRBV18 and J is TRBJ2-3; D is uncertain. The CDR3 runs 13 residues. Germline V gene data show CDR1 as KGHSH and CDR2 as LQKENI. Trimming shortened V by 3 bases and J by 4 bases, and 8 bases separated the two germline ends. The CDR3: CASSPIGADTQYF. Here the CDR3 DNA reads TGTGCCAGCTCACCGATCGGAGCAGATACGCAGTATTTT.

The chain combines TRBV11-2 with TRBJ2-7; 8 bases agree with TRBD1. Unmatched junction bases numbered 7, after V lost 5 bases and J lost 4 bases. Germline CDR1 and CDR2: SGHAT and FQNNGV. This CDR3 is 14 amino acids long. The CDR3 DNA follows: TGTGCCAGCAGCCTGCCAGGGGGCGTTTACGAGCAGTACTTC. Translated, it gives CASSLPGGVYEQYF. Using reference TRBV11-2 and TRBJ2-7 for the parts outside the CDR3, the full variable domain is EAGVAQSPRYKIIEKRQSVAFWCNPISGHATLYWYQQILGQGPKLLIQFQNNGVVDDSQLPKDRFSAERLKGVDSTLKIQPAKLEDSAVYLCASSLPGGVYEQYFGPGTRLTVT.

V is TRBV7-9 and J is TRBJ2-1; 8 nucleotides align to TRBD2. V lost 5 bases, J lost 0 bases, and 6 bases stayed unmatched. The CDR3 loop spans 16 amino acids. The germline gives CDR1 SEHNR, CDR2 FQNEAQ (reference sequence). The CDR3 DNA follows: TGTGCCAGCAGCCCCTTAGCGGGACCCTCCTACAATGAGCAGTTCTTC. Protein sequence: CASSPLAGPSYNEQFF.

CDR3 in amino acids: CASSVRDRGWLPETQYF. Here the CDR3 DNA reads TGCGCCAGCAGCGTTCGGGACAGGGGGTGGCTTCCAGAGACCCAGTACTTC. The rearrangement joins TRBV5-1 to TRBJ2-5; the match to TRBD1 covers 11 bases. The CDR3 extends over 17 amino acids. The V and J ends lost 4 bases and 4 bases, in that order; junction bases with no gene match: 12. Germline lookup yields CDR1 SGHRS and CDR2 YFSETQ. The complete variable domain, with remaining parts taken from reference TRBV5-1 and TRBJ2-5, reads KAGVTQTPRYLIKTRGQQVTLSCSPISGHRSVSWYQQTPGQGLQFLFEYFSETQRNKGNFPGRFSGRQFSNSRSEMNVSTLELGDSALYLCASSVRDRGWLPETQYFGPGTRLLVL.

In its sample, this clone was seen once. The chain is built from TRBV14 and TRBJ1-4; 8 positions agree with TRBD1. The germline V gene has CDR1 SGHDN and CDR2 FVKESK. Trimming removed 5 bases from V and 8 bases from J; junction bases left unmatched: 7. The CDR3 extends over 14 amino acids. The CDR3 sequence is CASSSTGGPEKLFF. The CDR3 coding sequence is TGTGCCAGCAGCTCTACAGGGGGACCGGAAAAACTGTTTTTT.

The J gene is TRBJ2-5, the V gene TRBV4-1; no reliable D call. This CDR3 is built from 13 residues. CDR1 is MGHRA, CDR2 YSYEKL, per germline. V lost 4 bases and J 1 base, leaving 7 bases between the germline ends. The CDR3 reads CASSRGSQETQYF. CDR3 nucleotide sequence: TGCGCCAGCAGCCGTGGTAGCCAAGAGACCCAGTACTTC.

The genes are TRBV27 and TRBJ1-4; tentatively, D is TRBD1 (5 bases). The CDR3 is made up of 14 amino acids. Per germline, CDR1 MNHEY and CDR2 SMNVEV (reference sequence). Trimming pared 8 bases from V and 1 base from J, leaving 11 bases between. For the CDR3, the DNA is TGTGCCAGCCGGGGGTGGCGAACTAATGAAAAACTGTTTTTT. Translation gives CASRGWRTNEKLFF.

Only a few counts were recorded for this clone. The chain is built from TRBV3-1 (or the pseudogene TRBV3-2) and TRBJ2-3; TRBD1 might be the D (6 bases). The CDR3 has 15 residues. The ends were cut back, 4 bases at V and 1 base at J, with 12 bases in the middle. Germline values: CDR1 LGHDT, CDR2 YNNKEL (reference sequence). The CDR3 spells CASSPLKGGTDTQYF. CDR3 DNA sequence: TGTGCCAGCAGCCCTCTAAAGGGGGGCACAGATACGCAGTATTTT.

This clone has only a few counts. The rearrangement joins TRBV2 to TRBJ1-5; D gene unclear. The CDR3 is made up of 16 amino acids. Germline V gene lookup returns CDR1 SNHLY and CDR2 FYNNEI. V shed 3 bases and J shed 3 bases, with 15 bases lying between them. CDR3 DNA: TGTGCCAGCAGTGAGGGGTGGGCTGCTATCAATCAGCCCCAGCATTTT. Its protein is CASSEGWAAINQPQHF.

CDR3 loop: CSVVPGGGTEAFF. The CDR3 coding sequence is TGCAGCGTCGTCCCGGGTGGCGGGACTGAAGCTTTCTTT. The rearrangement joins TRBV29-1 to TRBJ1-1; D call uncertain. This CDR3 spans 13 amino acids. Germline lookup yields CDR1 SQVTM and CDR2 ANQGSEA. Between the trimmed V and J ends, which lost 6 bases and 5 bases, there was a span of 16 bases.

The rearrangement uses TRBV4-1 and TRBJ2-1; D gene ambiguous. CDR3 length: 13 residues. Germline CDR1 is MGHRA and CDR2 is YSYEKL. The V end was cut by 0 bases, the J end by 7 bases, with 7 bases between. CDR3 loop: CASSQDWRNEQFF. DNA of the CDR3: TGCGCCAGCAGCCAAGATTGGCGGAATGAGCAGTTCTTC.

This rearrangement joins TRBV6-5 to TRBJ1-1, with a weak D call TRBD1 (5 bases). The CDR3 has 14 residues. CDR1 and CDR2 from the germline V gene are MNHEY and SVGAGI. The germline V and J ends were trimmed by 6 bases and 1 base, with 12 bases remaining between them. Here the CDR3 reads CASSSATGNTEAFF. The DNA for the CDR3 is TGTGCCAGCAGCTCAGCAACAGGGAACACTGAAGCTTTCTTT.

The V and J genes are TRBV28 and TRBJ2-7; D is undetermined. CDR3 length: 13 amino acids. Per the germline V gene, CDR1 is MDHEN and CDR2 is SYDVKM. The germline V and J ends were trimmed by 6 bases and 2 bases, with 11 bases remaining between them. The CDR3 coding sequence is TGTGCCAGCAGCGGAGAGGTGACCTACGAGCAGTACTTC. This gives the protein CASSGEVTYEQYF.

The CDR3 here is CASSQQRGNEQFF. The CDR3 DNA reads as TGTGCCAGCAGCCAACAGCGGGGCAATGAGCAGTTCTTC. The chain recombines TRBV3-1 (or the pseudogene TRBV3-2) with TRBJ2-1, with 7 bases identical to TRBD2. Germline trimming cut 2 bases from V and 6 bases from J; bases unmatched to any gene: 1. The CDR3 covers 13 residues. Per germline, CDR1 LGHDT and CDR2 YNNKEL (reference sequence).

This clone has more than one count but fewer than ten. The gene calls are TRBV15 and TRBJ1-2; D may be TRBD1 (5 bases). Per germline, CDR1 LNHNV and CDR2 YYDKDF (reference sequence). The CDR3 runs to 14 residues. The V end was cut by 6 bases, the J end by 6 bases, with 17 bases between. The CDR3 bases are TGTGCCACCAGAAGGGGTGGGCAGGAGGATGGCTACACCTTC. Its translation is CATRRGGQEDGYTF.

This chain joins TRBV28 and TRBJ1-1, with 9 bases aligning to TRBD1. This CDR3 region has 16 residues. Germline V CDR1 and CDR2: MDHEN, SYDVKM. Trimming removed 3 bases from V and 1 base from J; junction bases left unmatched: 6. This CDR3 reads CASSLTPGQGNTEAFF. The CDR3 DNA sequence: TGTGCCAGCAGTTTGACCCCGGGACAGGGGAACACTGAAGCTTTCTTT.

The chain links TRBV4-2 to TRBJ2-1; D gene unclear. CDR1 and CDR2 (germline): LGHNA, YNFKEQ. The length of the CDR3 is 12 residues. Deletions cut 4 bases from V and 6 bases from J, with 7 bases between. CDR3 coding DNA: TGTGCCAGCAGCCCGGATTTCAATGAGCAGTTCTTC. Translating gives CASSPDFNEQFF.

The V and J genes are TRBV19 and TRBJ1-1; no clear D gene. The V and J ends lost 0 bases and 7 bases respectively, with 9 bases between them. The CDR3 contains 13 residues. Germline values: CDR1 LNHDA, CDR2 SQIVND (reference sequence). The CDR3 spells CASSIDRKGEAFF. The CDR3 DNA reads TGTGCCAGTAGTATAGATCGGAAGGGTGAAGCTTTCTTT.